This T cell receptor beta chain was found in a study of OX40 agonist ivuxolimab in advanced cancers. People who had autoimmune disease history or systemic immunosuppression were excluded. Unmatched junction bases numbered 8, after V lost 4 bases and J lost 7 bases. Germline assignment: CDR1 MNHEY and CDR2 SVGAGI. This CDR3 has 15 residues. Repertoires were generated with immunoSEQ multiplex PCR, while TCRdb's copy carries only in-frame clones and drops some. The data hold more than 50,000 clones, with roughly 82% observed a single time. The receptor was isolated from an adult with an advanced solid tumor such as melanoma, head and neck, liver or kidney cancer. The chain combines TRBV6-5 with TRBJ2-3; TRBD2 matches 10 bases. Material: CD4+ or CD8+ T cells sorted from blood, obtained in a trial of the OX40 agonist ivuxolimab. The DNA of the CDR3 is TGTGCCAGCAGTTCGCAGAGCGGGGGGGTCAATACGCAGTATTTT. It yields the protein CASSSQSGGVNTQYF.